This is a list of T cell receptor beta chains from one sample in a study of blood T cell repertoires in COVID-19. Clones were sequenced by immunoSEQ multiplex PCR, and TCRdb holds only the in-frame ones, with some missing. The sample lists under 250,000 clones, about 79% seen once, with roughly 10% in the top ten. The sample comprised peripheral blood. Receptor source: an elderly man with acute or convalescent COVID-19. The CDR3 runs from the conserved cysteine through the conserved F or W. The D gene is left open where the match is weak. Part of the rows lack a size; the others show once, few, many or a class for expanded clones.

>TRBV24-1|TRBD1|.|TRBJ2-7
TGTGCCACCAGTGATTCCGGGACAGGGGCCTACGAGCAGTACTTC
CATSDSGTGAYEQYF
>TRBV5-1|TRBD2|.|TRBJ2-2
TGCGCCAGCAGCCCCGGACTAGCGGGGGGGATTACTCGAGGCACCGGGGAGCTGTTTTTT
CASSPGLAGGITRGTGELFF
>TRBV2|.|once|TRBJ1-2
TGTGCCGGGAACAGGGTCATTTCGAGGGGCTACACCTTC
CAGNRVISRGYTF
>TRBV5-1|TRBD1|.|TRBJ1-5
TGCGCCAGCAGCGCCGGGACAGGGATTAGCAATCAGCCCCAGCATTTT
CASSAGTGISNQPQHF
>TRBV6-5|.|once|TRBJ2-1
TGTGCCAGCAGCCAGCCCGGGGATGAGCAGTTCTTC
CASSQPGDEQFF
>TRBV11-3|TRBD2|few|TRBJ2-1
TGTGCCAGCAGCTTAAGTTCGCGGGGGAAAGAGCAGTTCTTC
CASSLSSRGKEQFF
>TRBV30|.|.|TRBJ2-2
TGTGCCTGGAGTCGGGGACAAAGGAACACCGGGGAGCTGTTTTTT
CAWSRGQRNTGELFF
>TRBV19|TRBD2|.|TRBJ2-5
TGTGCCAGTAGTCCCCAGGGGCTAGCGGGAGGACAGACCCAGTACTTC
CASSPQGLAGGQTQYF
>TRBV7-9|TRBD1|.|TRBJ1-1
TGTGCCAGCAGACCGACAGGGGGCCTGAACACTGAAGCTTTCTTT
CASRPTGGLNTEAFF
>TRBV18|TRBD1|few|TRBJ1-1
TGTGCCAGCTCATCGGACAGGACTGAAGCTTTCTTT
CASSSDRTEAFF
>TRBV7-2|.|.|TRBJ1-5
TGTGCCAGCACCTCCCCGTCCCATCAGCCCCAGCATTTT
CASTSPSHQPQHF
>TRBV7-9|.|.|TRBJ2-2
TGTGCCAGCAGTCTTAACGGGTTAACCGGGGAGCTGTTTTTT
CASSLNGLTGELFF
>TRBV19|TRBD1|.|TRBJ1-5
TGTGCCAGTACCATCGGGACAGAAAATAGCAATCAGCCCCAGCATTTT
CASTIGTENSNQPQHF
>TRBV5-1|TRBD1|.|TRBJ1-6
TGCGCCAGCAGCGGGACAGGGGAGACTAATTCACCCCTCCACTTT
CASSGTGETNSPLHF
>TRBV28|TRBD2|.|TRBJ2-3
TGTGCCAGCAGACCCCCCGTAGGCGGGGGGGCAGGAGATACGCAGTATTTT
CASRPPVGGGAGDTQYF
>TRBV15|TRBD1|.|TRBJ1-4
TGTGCCACCAGCAGACGGACAGGGGGCTCTGAAAAACTGTTTTTT
CATSRRTGGSEKLFF
>TRBV2|.|once|TRBJ2-3
TGTGCCAGCACCTTCGCGACTAGCACAGATACGCAGTATTTT
CASTFATSTDTQYF
>TRBV24-1|.|.|TRBJ2-7
TGTGCCACCAGTACGGCAGGTCGGTACGAGCAGTACTTC
CATSTAGRYEQYF
>TRBV7-9|TRBD1|.|TRBJ2-5
TGTGCCAGCAGCTTAGTGGGACAGCTCCAAGAGACCCAGTACTTC
CASSLVGQLQETQYF
>TRBV5-1|TRBD2|.|TRBJ2-3
TGCGCCAGCAGCTACACAGCGGGGGGCACAGATACGCAGTATTTT
CASSYTAGGTDTQYF
>TRBV7-9|.|.|TRBJ1-1
TGTGCCAGCAGCTTAGTCACGGGAGGTACTGAAGCTTTCTTT
CASSLVTGGTEAFF
>TRBV6-4|.|.|TRBJ2-2
TGTGCCAGCAGCCCCAGGGGAGAAGCCGGGGAGCTGTTTTTT
CASSPRGEAGELFF
>TRBV6-6|.|.|TRBJ2-6
TGTGCCAGCAGCCCCGCTGGGGCCAACGTCCTGACTTTC
CASSPAGANVLTF
>TRBV29-1|.|.|TRBJ1-2
TGCAGCGTTGTGGGTTCTGGGGGGTTTGGCTACACCTTC
CSVVGSGGFGYTF